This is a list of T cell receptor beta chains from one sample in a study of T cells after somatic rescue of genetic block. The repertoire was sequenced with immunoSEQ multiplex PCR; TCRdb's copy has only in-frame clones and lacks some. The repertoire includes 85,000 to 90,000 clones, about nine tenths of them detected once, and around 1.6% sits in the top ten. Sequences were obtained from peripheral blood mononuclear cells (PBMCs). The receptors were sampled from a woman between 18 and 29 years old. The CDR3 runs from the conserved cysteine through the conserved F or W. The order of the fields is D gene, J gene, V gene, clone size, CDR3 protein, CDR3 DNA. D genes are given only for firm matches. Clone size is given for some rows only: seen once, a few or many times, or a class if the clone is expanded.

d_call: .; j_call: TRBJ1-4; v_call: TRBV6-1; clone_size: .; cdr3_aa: CASMYSLSEKLFF; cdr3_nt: TGTGCCAGCATGTACTCCCTGAGTGAAAAACTGTTTTTT
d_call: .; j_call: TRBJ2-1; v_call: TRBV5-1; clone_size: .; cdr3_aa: CASSLDRVGYNEQFF; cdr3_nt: TGCGCCAGCAGCTTGGACAGGGTGGGCTACAATGAGCAGTTCTTC
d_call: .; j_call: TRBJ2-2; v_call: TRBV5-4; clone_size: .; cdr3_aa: CASSPELRQANTGELFF; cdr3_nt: TGTGCCAGCAGCCCGGAGCTTCGGCAGGCGAACACCGGGGAGCTGTTTTTT
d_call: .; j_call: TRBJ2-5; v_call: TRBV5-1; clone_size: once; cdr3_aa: CASSLWGSIQETQYF; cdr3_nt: TGCGCCAGCAGCTTGTGGGGGTCTATTCAAGAGACCCAGTACTTC
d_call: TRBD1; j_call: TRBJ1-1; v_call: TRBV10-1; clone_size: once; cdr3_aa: CASSERQGQAFF; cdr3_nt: TGCGCCAGCAGTGAAAGACAGGGTCAAGCTTTCTTT
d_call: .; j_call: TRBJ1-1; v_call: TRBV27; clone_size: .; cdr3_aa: CASSFLGVGTEAFF; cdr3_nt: TGTGCCAGCAGTTTCCTGGGGGTGGGCACTGAAGCTTTCTTT
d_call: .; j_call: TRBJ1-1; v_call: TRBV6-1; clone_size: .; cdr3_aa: CASSEMNTEAFF; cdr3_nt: TGTGCCAGCAGTGAAATGAACACTGAAGCTTTCTTT
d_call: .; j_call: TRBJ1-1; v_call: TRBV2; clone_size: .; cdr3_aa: CASSEVPMNTEAFF; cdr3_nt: TGTGCCAGCAGTGAGGTTCCCATGAACACTGAAGCTTTCTTT
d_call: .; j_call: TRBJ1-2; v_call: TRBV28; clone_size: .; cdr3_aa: CASQGYGYTF; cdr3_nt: TGTGCCAGTCAGGGCTATGGCTACACCTTC
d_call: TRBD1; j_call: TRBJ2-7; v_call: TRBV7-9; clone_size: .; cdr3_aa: CAILGTGNYEQYF; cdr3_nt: TGTGCCATCCTAGGGACAGGGAACTACGAGCAGTACTTC
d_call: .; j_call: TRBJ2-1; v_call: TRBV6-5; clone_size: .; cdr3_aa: CASSGGATYNEQFF; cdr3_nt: TGTGCCAGCAGCGGAGGAGCGACCTACAATGAGCAGTTCTTC
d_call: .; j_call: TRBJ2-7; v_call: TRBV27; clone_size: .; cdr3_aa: CASSLNRARSYEQYF; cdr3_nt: TGTGCCAGCAGTTTGAACAGGGCTAGATCCTACGAGCAGTACTTC
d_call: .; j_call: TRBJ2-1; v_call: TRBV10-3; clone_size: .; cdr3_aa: CAISESSGVGNEQFF; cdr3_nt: TGTGCCATCAGTGAGTCTAGCGGTGTAGGCAATGAGCAGTTCTTC
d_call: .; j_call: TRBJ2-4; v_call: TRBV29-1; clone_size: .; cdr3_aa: CSVEVVKNIQYF; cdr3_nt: TGCAGCGTTGAGGTTGTCAAAAACATTCAGTACTTC
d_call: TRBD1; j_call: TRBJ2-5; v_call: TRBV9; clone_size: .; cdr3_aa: CASSPGTGGFGTQYF; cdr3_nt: TGTGCCAGCAGCCCCGGGACAGGGGGCTTTGGGACCCAGTACTTC
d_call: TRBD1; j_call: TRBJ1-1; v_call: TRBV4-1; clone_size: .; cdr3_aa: CASSHPSEGGRTEAFF; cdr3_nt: TGCGCCAGCAGCCACCCCTCGGAAGGGGGCAGGACTGAAGCTTTCTTT
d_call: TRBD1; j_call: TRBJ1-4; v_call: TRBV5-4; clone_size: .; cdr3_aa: CASSGTGLNEKLFF; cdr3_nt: TGTGCCAGCAGCGGGACAGGGCTTAATGAAAAACTGTTTTTT